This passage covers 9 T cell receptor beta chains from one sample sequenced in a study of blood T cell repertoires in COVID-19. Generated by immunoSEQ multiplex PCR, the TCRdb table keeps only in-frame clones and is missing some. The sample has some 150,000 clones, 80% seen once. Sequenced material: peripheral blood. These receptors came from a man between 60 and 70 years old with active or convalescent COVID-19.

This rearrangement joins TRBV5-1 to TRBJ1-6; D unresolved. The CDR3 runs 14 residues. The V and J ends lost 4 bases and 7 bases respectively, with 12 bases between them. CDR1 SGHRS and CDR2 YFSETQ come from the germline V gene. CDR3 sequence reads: CASSVRAGNSPLHF. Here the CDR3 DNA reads TGCGCCAGCAGCGTGAGGGCCGGCAATTCACCCCTCCACTTT.

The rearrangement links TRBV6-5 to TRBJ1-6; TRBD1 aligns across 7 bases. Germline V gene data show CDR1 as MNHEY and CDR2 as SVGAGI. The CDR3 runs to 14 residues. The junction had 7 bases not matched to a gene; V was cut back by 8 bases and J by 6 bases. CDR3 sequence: CASGFRQGNSPLHF. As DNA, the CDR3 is TGTGCCAGCGGATTTCGACAGGGTAATTCACCCCTCCACTTT.

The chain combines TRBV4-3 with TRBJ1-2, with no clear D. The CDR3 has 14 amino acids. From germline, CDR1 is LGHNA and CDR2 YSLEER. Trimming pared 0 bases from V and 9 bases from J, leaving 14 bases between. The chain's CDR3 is CASSQDLGRVSYTF. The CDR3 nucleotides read TGCGCCAGCAGCCAAGATCTTGGGAGGGTGAGCTACACCTTC.

Written as DNA, the CDR3 is TGTGCCAGCAGCTTAGGATCAGGTGACAGCTCTGGGGCCAACGTCCTGACTTTC. Translation: CASSLGSGDSSGANVLTF. The chain uses TRBV7-6 and TRBJ2-6; a weak D match, TRBD1 (5 bases). V was cut by 1 base and J by 0 bases, with 13 bases left in between. CDR1 and CDR2 (germline): SGHVS, FNYEAQ. The CDR3 loop spans 18 amino acids.

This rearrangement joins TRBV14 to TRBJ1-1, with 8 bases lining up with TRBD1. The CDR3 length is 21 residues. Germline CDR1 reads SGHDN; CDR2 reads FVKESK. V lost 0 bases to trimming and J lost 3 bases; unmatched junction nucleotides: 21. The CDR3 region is CASSQDDRRTGYVGFDTEAFF. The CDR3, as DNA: TGTGCCAGCAGCCAAGATGATAGGAGGACAGGGTACGTCGGGTTTGACACTGAAGCTTTCTTT.

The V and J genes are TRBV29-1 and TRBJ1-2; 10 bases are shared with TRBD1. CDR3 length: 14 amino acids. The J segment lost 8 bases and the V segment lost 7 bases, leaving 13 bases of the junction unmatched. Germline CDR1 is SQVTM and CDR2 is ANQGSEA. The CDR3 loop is CSARGQGDIDGYTF. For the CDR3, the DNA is TGCAGCGCCAGAGGACAGGGGGATATCGACGGCTACACCTTC.

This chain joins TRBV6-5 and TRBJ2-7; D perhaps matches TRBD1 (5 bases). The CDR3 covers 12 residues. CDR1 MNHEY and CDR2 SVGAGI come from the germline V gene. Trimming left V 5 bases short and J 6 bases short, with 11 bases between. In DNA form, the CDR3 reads TGTGCCAGCAGTAGATTAAGGGGCGAGCAGTACTTC. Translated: CASSRLRGEQYF.

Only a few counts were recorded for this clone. The CDR3 region is CASSPGTSGHTDTQYF. CDR3 bases: TGTGCCAGCTCACCAGGGACTAGCGGACACACAGATACGCAGTATTTT. The genes are TRBV18 and TRBJ2-3; TRBD2 agrees at 11 bases. Trimming cost V 2 bases and J 2 bases; bases outside gene matches: 3. In germline, CDR1 is KGHSH, CDR2 LQKENI. The CDR3 sequence is 16 residues long. The full variable domain, completed using reference TRBV18 and TRBJ2-3, is NAGVMQNPRHLVRRRGQEARLRCSPMKGHSHVYWYRQLPEEGLKFMVYLQKENIIDESGMPKERFSAEFPKEGPSILRIQQVVRGDSAAYFCASSPGTSGHTDTQYFGPGTRLTVL.

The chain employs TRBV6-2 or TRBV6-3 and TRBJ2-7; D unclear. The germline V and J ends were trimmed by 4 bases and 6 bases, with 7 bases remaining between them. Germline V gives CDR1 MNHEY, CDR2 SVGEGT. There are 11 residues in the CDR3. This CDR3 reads CASSFSAEQYF. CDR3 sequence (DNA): TGTGCCAGCAGTTTTAGTGCCGAGCAGTACTTC.